These 29 T cell receptor beta chains share one sample of origin, sequenced in a study of T cell changes during pregnancy in multiple sclerosis. Profiling relied on immunoSEQ multiplex PCR, and the TCRdb table lists in-frame clones only, not all of them. The sample has some 100,000 clones, 94% seen once. Sample: peripheral blood, taken before pregnancy. Every receptor here comes from a female donor with multiple sclerosis, enrolled in a pregnancy study.

The chain joins TRBV19 to TRBJ1-2; 9 positions agree with TRBD1. The junction had 3 bases not matched to a gene; V was cut back by 1 base and J by 6 bases. Germline loops: CDR1 LNHDA, CDR2 SQIVND (reference sequence). The CDR3 extends over 14 amino acids. The CDR3 sequence is CASSIARTGDGYTF. The DNA for the CDR3 is TGTGCCAGTAGTATAGCGCGGACAGGGGATGGCTACACCTTC.

The rearrangement joins TRBV5-5 to TRBJ1-5, with TRBD1 matching over 9 bases. Germline V gene data show CDR1 as SGHKS and CDR2 as YYEKEE (reference sequence). V dropped 5 bases and J dropped 1; count of bases not matched to a gene: 4. The CDR3 length is 15 residues. CDR3 bases: TGTGCCAGCAGTGGACAGGGGCAAAGCAATCAGCCCCAGCATTTT. This codes for CASSGQGQSNQPQHF.

The chain is built from TRBV5-8 and TRBJ2-1; D is ambiguous. V lost 0 bases, J lost 4 bases, and 14 bases lay in between. Germline CDR1 is SGHTS and CDR2 is YDEGEE. The CDR3 has 16 residues. The CDR3 is CASSLDSFAFYNEQFF. The CDR3 region has the DNA TGTGCCAGCAGCTTGGACAGTTTTGCCTTTTACAATGAGCAGTTCTTC. The variable domain in full, completed from reference TRBV5-8 and TRBJ2-1, reads EAGVTQSPTHLIKTRGQQATLRCSPISGHTSVYWYQQALGLGLQFLLWYDEGEERNRGNFPPRFSGRQFPNYSSELNVNALELEDSALYLCASSLDSFAFYNEQFFGPGTRLTVL.

The V and J genes are TRBV7-2 and TRBJ2-1; D possibly corresponds to TRBD1 (6 bases). Germline CDR1 SGHTA, CDR2 FQGNSA. This CDR3 has 15 amino acids. With 3 bases removed from V and 5 bases from J, the gap between germline ends came to 14 bases. The CDR3 sequence is CASSFPWGPHNEQFF. The CDR3, as DNA: TGTGCCAGCAGCTTTCCCTGGGGGCCCCACAATGAGCAGTTCTTC. The whole variable domain, remainder taken from reference TRBV7-2 and TRBJ2-1, is GAGVSQSPSNKVTEKGKDVELRCDPISGHTALYWYRQSLGQGLEFLIYFQGNSAPDKSGLPSDRFSAERTGGSVSTLTIQRTQQEDSAVYLCASSFPWGPHNEQFFGPGTRLTVL.

V and J are TRBV5-1 and TRBJ2-1; 13 positions match TRBD2. V shed 4 bases and J 6 bases; nucleotides not matched to a gene: 13. This CDR3 is built from 18 residues. CDR1 is SGHRS and CDR2 is YFSETQ in the germline V gene. The CDR3 DNA sequence: TGCGCCAGCAGCCCCGGACTAGCGGGAGTTGGCTTGTTCAATGAGCAGTTCTTC. Protein sequence: CASSPGLAGVGLFNEQFF.

The table lists this clone with a count of one. V and J are TRBV2 and TRBJ2-2, with D possibly being TRBD1 (5 bases). This CDR3 region has 15 residues. Per the germline V gene, CDR1 is SNHLY and CDR2 is FYNNEI. Trimming stripped 6 bases from V and 3 bases from J, with 14 bases between. The chain's CDR3 is CASRRRTTDTGELFF. The CDR3 coding sequence is TGTGCCAGCAGGCGCAGGACAACTGACACCGGGGAGCTGTTTTTT.

The gene calls are TRBV19 and TRBJ2-2, with TRBD2 matching over 11 bases. The length of the CDR3 is 16 residues. Trimming cost V 6 bases and J 3 bases; bases outside gene matches: 6. Germline CDR1 LNHDA, CDR2 SQIVND (reference sequence). CDR3 sequence reads: CASRRLAGSDTGELFF. CDR3 DNA sequence: TGTGCCAGTAGACGACTAGCGGGAAGCGACACCGGGGAGCTGTTTTTT. The full variable domain, completed using reference TRBV19 and TRBJ2-2, is DGGITQSPKYLFRKEGQNVTLSCEQNLNHDAMYWYRQDPGQGLRLIYYSQIVNDFQKGDIAEGYSVSREKKESFPLTVTSAQKNPTAFYLCASRRLAGSDTGELFFGEGSRLTVL.

The chain carries TRBV7-9 and TRBJ2-7; 8 bases align to TRBD1. This CDR3 is built from 15 residues. J was trimmed by 2 bases and V by 3 bases; bases with no gene match: 6. Germline CDR1 SEHNR, CDR2 FQNEAQ (reference sequence). This chain's CDR3 is CASSFRQGSTYEQYF. In DNA, the CDR3 is TGTGCCAGCAGCTTTCGACAGGGGTCGACCTACGAGCAGTACTTC.

This chain joins TRBV7-2 and TRBJ1-2; D gene uncertain. This CDR3 is built from 13 residues. The V end lost 4 bases, the J end lost 0 bases, and 6 bases lay between the germline ends. Germline CDR1 reads SGHTA; CDR2 reads FQGNSA. In nucleotides, the CDR3 is TGTGCCAGCAGCTCTCAGACTAACTATGGCTACACCTTC. Translated, it gives CASSSQTNYGYTF. Complete variable domain (other parts from reference TRBV7-2 and TRBJ1-2): GAGVSQSPSNKVTEKGKDVELRCDPISGHTALYWYRQSLGQGLEFLIYFQGNSAPDKSGLPSDRFSAERTGGSVSTLTIQRTQQEDSAVYLCASSSQTNYGYTFGSGTRLTVV.

The chain links TRBV5-6 to TRBJ2-3; the D gene is possibly TRBD2 (5 bases). CDR3 length equals 14 residues. CDR1 and CDR2 (germline): SGHDT, YYEEEE. V was trimmed by 0 bases and J by 7 bases, leaving 12 bases between them. The CDR3 DNA is TGTGCCAGCAGCTTGGGTGCTAGCATGAATACGCAGTATTTT. This sequence encodes CASSLGASMNTQYF.

V gene TRBV30 combines with J gene TRBJ1-5, with 10 bases aligning to TRBD1. This CDR3 is built from 15 residues. The V gene end was trimmed by 5 bases and the J gene end by 7 bases; junction bases not matched to a gene: 11. Germline V gene sequence: CDR1 GTSNPN, CDR2 SVGIG (reference sequence). This chain's CDR3 is CAWDSGTGVMQPQHF. In DNA form, the CDR3 reads TGTGCCTGGGACTCCGGGACAGGGGTCATGCAGCCCCAGCATTTT.

J is TRBJ2-1 and V is TRBV5-1, with 12 nucleotides matching TRBD1. Germline V gene sequence: CDR1 SGHRS, CDR2 YFSETQ. CDR3 length: 16 residues. V dropped 0 bases and J dropped 10; count of bases not matched to a gene: 8. The CDR3 spells CASSLGGQGARGEQFF. The CDR3 coding sequence is TGCGCCAGCAGCTTGGGGGGACAGGGGGCTAGGGGAGAGCAGTTCTTC.

This chain joins TRBV27 and TRBJ2-7, with 11 nucleotides matching TRBD1. V shed 6 bases, J shed 4 bases, and the junction held 11 bases outside the gene matches. The CDR3 sequence is 16 residues long. Germline CDR1 reads MNHEY; CDR2 reads SMNVEV (reference sequence). The CDR3 sequence is CASSGGGQGGGYEQYF. CDR3 DNA sequence: TGTGCCAGCAGCGGCGGGGGACAGGGGGGGGGATACGAGCAGTACTTC.

This sequence joins TRBV5-6 and TRBJ1-5; no clear D. The CDR3 consists of 15 residues. Germline-derived CDR1 and CDR2 are SGHDT and YYEEEE. V was cut by 0 bases and J by 4 bases, with 11 bases left in between. The CDR3 loop reads CASSLGTGGNQPQHF. Here the CDR3 DNA reads TGTGCCAGCAGCTTGGGCACGGGAGGAAATCAGCCCCAGCATTTT.

The gene calls are TRBV19 and TRBJ2-7; no clear D gene. Germline values: CDR1 LNHDA, CDR2 SQIVND (reference sequence). CDR3 length equals 11 residues. Trimming took off 1 base at V and 6 bases at J, with 4 bases between the two ends. CDR3 nucleotides: TGTGCCAGTAGTATAGCGGGCGAGCAGTACTTC. Translation: CASSIAGEQYF. The full variable domain, rest sourced from reference TRBV19 and TRBJ2-7, is DGGITQSPKYLFRKEGQNVTLSCEQNLNHDAMYWYRQDPGQGLRLIYYSQIVNDFQKGDIAEGYSVSREKKESFPLTVTSAQKNPTAFYLCASSIAGEQYFGPGTRLTVT.

The chain employs TRBV19 and TRBJ2-7; 7 bases are shared with TRBD1. J gave up 0 bases and V 6 bases, and 5 bases lay outside the gene matches. The CDR3 runs 14 residues. Germline CDR1 LNHDA, CDR2 SQIVND (reference sequence). The CDR3 sequence: CASRKTGSSYEQYF. Here the CDR3 DNA reads TGTGCCAGTAGAAAGACAGGGAGCTCCTACGAGCAGTACTTC.

The J gene is TRBJ2-1, the V gene TRBV5-1; TRBD1 matches 10 bases. The germline gives CDR1 SGHRS, CDR2 YFSETQ. This CDR3 is 15 amino acids long. The V segment lost 0 bases and the J segment 8 bases; nucleotides outside the gene matches: 5. The CDR3 DNA reads as TGCGCCAGCAGCTTGGTGGGACAGGGGTTCGATGAGCAGTTCTTC. Amino acid sequence: CASSLVGQGFDEQFF.

This clone was detected a few times. The CDR3: CASSDFRAEAFF. CDR3 in DNA: TGTGCCAGCAGTGACTTTCGGGCTGAAGCTTTCTTT. The rearrangement joins TRBV2 to TRBJ1-1; D unresolved. The CDR3 extends over 12 amino acids. Trimming left V 3 bases short and J 6 bases short, with 8 bases between. Germline assignment: CDR1 SNHLY and CDR2 FYNNEI.

The chain recombines TRBV19 with TRBJ2-7; a possible D gene is TRBD1 (6 bases). CDR3 size: 14 residues. V was trimmed by 5 bases and J by 3 bases, leaving 14 bases between them. The germline gives CDR1 LNHDA, CDR2 SQIVND (reference sequence). CDR3 in amino acids: CASSFGTLSYEQYF. CDR3 DNA: TGTGCCAGTAGTTTCGGGACACTCAGCTACGAGCAGTACTTC.

This clone showed up just once. The chain employs TRBV18 and TRBJ2-1; 10 bases line up with TRBD2. Germline CDR1 is KGHSH and CDR2 is LQKENI. The junction had 8 bases not matched to a gene; V was cut back by 0 bases and J by 6 bases. The CDR3 is 17 residues long. The CDR3 reads CASSPPLASGRGNEQFF. Written as DNA, the CDR3 is TGTGCCAGCTCACCACCATTGGCTAGCGGGAGAGGCAATGAGCAGTTCTTC.

This clone was seen once. This rearrangement joins TRBV6-6 to TRBJ2-2; 10 bases agree with TRBD1. This CDR3 has 15 amino acids. Trimming took 4 bases from V and 7 from J; bases not matched to a gene: 6. CDR1 and CDR2 (germline): MNHNY, SVGAGI (reference sequence). DNA for the CDR3: TGTGCCAGCAGTTCGACAGGGGGCGCCGGCGGGGAGCTGTTTTTT. Translated, it gives CASSSTGGAGGELFF.

The chain recombines TRBV7-2 with TRBJ2-1, with a weak D call TRBD2 (6 bases). This CDR3 comprises 16 residues. The germline CDR1 and CDR2 sequences are SGHTA and FQGNSA. The V and J ends lost 0 bases and 8 bases respectively, with 17 bases between them. The CDR3: CASSLARAERRDEQFF. For the CDR3, the DNA is TGTGCCAGCAGCTTAGCGCGGGCTGAGAGGAGGGATGAGCAGTTCTTC.

J is TRBJ2-7 and V is TRBV4-3, with 8 bases matching TRBD2. The V segment lost 0 bases and the J segment 0 bases; nucleotides outside the gene matches: 4. Germline-derived CDR1 and CDR2 are LGHNA and YSLEER. The CDR3 length is 16 residues. The CDR3, as DNA: TGCGCCAGCAGCCAAGATCGGGGGACTAGCTCCTACGAGCAGTACTTC. Translating it yields CASSQDRGTSSYEQYF.

The chain uses TRBV18 and TRBJ2-2, with a weak D call TRBD1 (5 bases). CDR1 is KGHSH and CDR2 is LQKENI in the germline V gene. This CDR3 region has 15 residues. The ends were cut back, 0 bases at V and 9 bases at J, with 14 bases in the middle. The CDR3 sequence is CASSPPGPSIRELFF. The DNA of the CDR3 is TGTGCCAGCTCACCACCGGGGCCATCAATAAGGGAGCTGTTTTTT.

The chain carries TRBV28 and TRBJ2-5, with TRBD1 identical over 7 bases. The CDR3 extends over 15 amino acids. CDR1 is MDHEN, CDR2 SYDVKM, per germline. Trimming took 0 bases from V and 1 from J; bases not matched to a gene: 2. CDR3 sequence: CASSLWGTVQETQYF. The CDR3 nucleotides read TGTGCCAGCAGTTTATGGGGGACAGTCCAAGAGACCCAGTACTTC.

This chain connects TRBV5-5 to TRBJ2-7; 10 bases line up with TRBD1. V lost 4 bases, J lost 3 bases, and 4 bases stayed unmatched. Per germline, CDR1 SGHKS and CDR2 YYEKEE (reference sequence). CDR3 length equals 14 residues. Here the CDR3 DNA reads TGTGCCAGCAGCGAGACAGGGGGCGGCTACGAGCAGTACTTC. Amino acid sequence: CASSETGGGYEQYF.

The chain is built from TRBV6-1 and TRBJ2-7; D is possibly TRBD1 (6 bases). V was trimmed by 10 bases and J by 5 bases, leaving 18 bases between them. The CDR3 covers 13 residues. The germline V gene has CDR1 MNHNS and CDR2 SASEGT. As DNA, the CDR3 is TGTGCCATTACCGCCAGGGGACCGGACGAGCAGTACTTC. This encodes CAITARGPDEQYF.

Only a few counts were recorded for this clone. V usage is TRBV28 and J usage is TRBJ1-1, with a possible D match to TRBD1 (5 bases). Looked up from germline, CDR1 is MDHEN and CDR2 is SYDVKM. The V end lost 1 base, the J end lost 7 bases, and 16 bases lay between the germline ends. CDR3 length: 15 residues. The CDR3 DNA sequence: TGTGCCAGCAGTTTATTTACACCGGGGGAGGATGAAGCTTTCTTT. This encodes CASSLFTPGEDEAFF.

This chain links TRBV7-2 with TRBJ2-2; 7 nucleotides line up with TRBD1. From germline, CDR1 is SGHTA and CDR2 FQGNSA. Losses at the gene ends were 2 bases for V and 7 bases for J; bases not matched to a gene: 7. The CDR3 has 15 amino acids. CDR3: CASSLLRGQGGELFF. The CDR3, as DNA: TGTGCCAGCAGCTTACTGAGGGGGCAAGGCGGGGAGCTGTTTTTT.